This TCR beta chain was observed in a study of T cell responses to AZD1222 COVID-19 vaccine (TCRdb year 2021). In terms of the full investigation: A total of about 230 trial participants underwent TCR sequencing, of whom 200 to 220 received two doses of AZD1222 and 26 received two doses of the MenACWY control vaccine. Trial participants were enrolled into age subgroups of 18-55, 56-69 and 70-plus years, which contained around 150, 29 and 61 TCR-sequenced participants, respectively.

Explained via the paper, the time point label denotes: about 28 days (+/-7) after the second vaccine dose. The treatment or condition tag for this specimen amounts to: meningococcal conjugate vaccine given as trial control. The vaccinee samples were drawn from two UK trials, COV001 and COV002, one of which was a single-blind randomized controlled phase 2/3 trial testing AZD1222 (ChAdOx1 nCoV-19) in healthy adults. For TCRbeta chain sequencing, PBMC samples from trial participants were taken at day 0 and at day 28 after the second dose. Concerning this clone itself: Its binding antigen is unknown. Base qualities were left out, and no much larger clone turns up one base away.

The CDR3 regions of human TCRbeta chains were analyzed by immunosequencing. The source study handled its data this way. TCRs in the repertoires were matched against a reference library of SARS-CoV-2-specific TCRs that had been generated with the MIRA antigen-specificity platform. Breadth meant the fraction of unique TCRs that were SARS-CoV-2-associated, whereas depth meant the fraction of total T cells that were SARS-CoV-2-associated. Using the MIRA data, each spike-specific TCR was assigned both to the spike region to which the TCR was reactive and to a CD4 or CD8 class. Log10-transformed breadth and depth values were compared by one-way ANOVA with Sidak's multiple comparisons tests. What TCRdb holds here is the immuneACCESS table cut down to in-frame rearrangements. Part of the clones is not present; checked against another copy, under half of the missing clones reflect an unresolved V gene, and the others are unexplained. V, J and clone size reflect that table, while D and trimming were determined from the DNA. Across this sample there are around 150,000 clones, with about 90% seen only once. Around 7.6% of the sample is held by the ten biggest clonotypes.

Points the paper makes about the study in general: Conclusions about previously exposed vaccinees are limited because only a handful of AZD1222 recipients were SARS-CoV-2 seropositive at baseline. No day 14 peak-response samples were available, so repertoires were characterized only after the peak T cell response. Participants were mostly white British, with more females than males. The authors suggested clonal diversity may have been underestimated. Reportedly, almost half of the unique spike-specific TCRs recognized epitopes lying outside the regions that are mutated in the B.1.351 and B.1.1.7 variants. The vaccine-associated CD4 TCRs covered the entire spike protein, and the dominant responses fell in regions 160-218 and 743-854. Spike-specific TCR breadth and depth rose significantly after two AZD1222 doses compared with day 0 and with MenACWY recipients. In the small 56-69-year group, the increase in depth fell short of significance, most likely because of low power.

Its CDR3 holds 12 amino acids, cysteine through phenylalanine. Only the CDR3 region is kept as DNA, spanning 36 bases read in frame from base 1. V is reduced by 5 bases and J by 3 bases, leaving a spacing of 8 bases between them. Based on the germline V gene, the CDR1 and CDR2 sequences are SNHLY and FYNNEI. Here the chain combines TRBV2 and TRBJ2-7; a tentative D call is TRBD2 (5 bases match). This receptor was taken from an adult who received the MenACWY meningococcal vaccine as a control. The sequenced sample was peripheral blood, obtained 28 days after the second dose of the MenACWY control vaccine. The nucleotide sequence reads TGTGCCAGCAGTACCAGCGGCTACGAGCAGTACTTC. The resulting protein is CASSTSGYEQYF.